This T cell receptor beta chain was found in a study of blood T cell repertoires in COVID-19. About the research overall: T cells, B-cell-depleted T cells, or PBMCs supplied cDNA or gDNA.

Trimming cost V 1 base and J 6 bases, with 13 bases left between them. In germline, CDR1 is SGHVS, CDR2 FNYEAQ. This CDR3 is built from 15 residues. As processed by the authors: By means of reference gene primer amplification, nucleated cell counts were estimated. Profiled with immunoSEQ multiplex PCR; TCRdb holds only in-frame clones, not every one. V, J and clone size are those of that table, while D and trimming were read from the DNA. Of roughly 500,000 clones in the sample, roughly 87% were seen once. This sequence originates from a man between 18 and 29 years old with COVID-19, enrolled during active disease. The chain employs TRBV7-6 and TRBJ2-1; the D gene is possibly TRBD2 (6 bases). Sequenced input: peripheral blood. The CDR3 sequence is CASSLVASVGNEQFF. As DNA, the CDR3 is TGTGCCAGCAGCTTAGTAGCTAGCGTGGGCAATGAGCAGTTCTTC.